The 21 T cell receptor beta chains below come from one sample, sequenced in a study of post-analysis software for immune sequencing data. Their antigen targets remain unknown. Study outcomes and limitations: In patients, TRBV5-6, TRBV5-1 and TRBV20-1 belonged to roughly five TRBV segments found more frequently than in controls.

Unique molecular identifiers were present in the TCR beta cDNA libraries. TCRdb analysed the PCR reads with MiXCR anew, one entry per CDR3 protein. This sample carries 250,000 to 300,000 distinct CDR3 sequences, about 38% of them seen once, and the ten largest clones take more than 4%. Input material: blood. These receptors all stem from a girl aged 5-17 years with multiple sclerosis.

The sample holds many counts of this clonotype. The chain has TRBV6-2 or TRBV6-3 and TRBJ2-1, with 8 bases aligning to TRBD1. Germline lookup yields CDR1 MNHEY and CDR2 SVGEGT. Trimming removed 4 bases from V and 13 bases from J; junction bases left unmatched: 9. The CDR3 is made up of 13 amino acids. This CDR3 reads CASSSFPTGDQFF. The CDR3 DNA reads TGTGCCAGCAGTTCCTTCCCGACAGGGGATCAGTTCTTC.

This clonotype was detected a few times. CDR3 loop: CSARDLRMNTGELFF. CDR3 bases: TGCAGTGCTAGAGATCTCCGTATGAACACCGGGGAGCTGTTTTTT. The chain has TRBV20-1 and TRBJ2-2; D not certain. Germline V gene lookup returns CDR1 DFQATT and CDR2 SNEGSKA (reference sequence). The CDR3 loop spans 15 amino acids. Trimming removed 0 bases at V and 1 base at J, with 9 bases between.

This chain joins TRBV5-1 and TRBJ2-3; maybe TRBD2 (5 bases). V was clipped by 4 bases and J by 2 bases, with 17 bases between them. Germline V gene lookup returns CDR1 SGHRS and CDR2 YFSETQ. This CDR3 spans 16 amino acids. CDR3 DNA sequence: TGCGCCAGCAGCCCGGAGGATGGCCTTTCCACAGATACGCAGTATTTT. This translates into CASSPEDGLSTDTQYF.

This clonotype was counted at least ten times. The chain is built from TRBV25-1 and TRBJ2-5; 8 positions match TRBD2. V lost 3 bases and J lost 7; bases outside the gene matches: 7. The CDR3 contains 14 residues. Per the germline V gene, CDR1 is MGHDK and CDR2 is SYGVNS. Here the CDR3 reads CASSEDGGEATQYF. The CDR3 DNA reads as TGTGCCAGCAGTGAGGACGGGGGGGAGGCGACCCAGTACTTC.

About this clonotype: Just one base apart from a much larger clone, this may be a read error. The gene calls are TRBV21-1 and TRBJ2-5; TRBD2, as called in the table, went unchecked against the DNA. TRBV21-1 is a recognized pseudogene. This CDR3 region has 15 residues. CDR3 loop: CASSPIAGGRETQYF. The CDR3 region has the DNA TGTGCCAGCAGCCCCATTGCGGGGGGCCGAGAGACCCAGTACTTC.

The table lists this clonotype with many counts. The chain joins TRBV3-1 to TRBJ1-2; no definite D call. CDR1 and CDR2 (germline): LGHDT, YNNKEL (reference sequence). The ends were cut back, 1 base at V and 5 bases at J, with 8 bases in the middle. The CDR3 contains 13 residues. CDR3 nucleotides: TGTGCCAGCAGCCAAGTTGCGGGATATGGCTACACCTTC. Its protein is CASSQVAGYGYTF.

Points on this clonotype: A much larger clone is a single base away; this may be a read error. The chain couples TRBV27 to TRBJ1-2, with D possibly being TRBD1 (5 bases). Germline V gene sequence: CDR1 MNHEY, CDR2 SMNVEV (reference sequence). CDR3 length: 12 amino acids. The chain's CDR3 is CAGRRGGYGYTF. CDR3 DNA: TGTGCCGGCAGGAGGGGCGGATATGGCTACACCTTC.

At least ten counts were recorded for this clonotype. V usage is TRBV6-1 and J usage is TRBJ1-6, with D possibly being TRBD1 (5 bases). The germline gives CDR1 MNHNS, CDR2 SASEGT. The V end was cut by 3 bases, the J end by 5 bases, with 11 bases between. This CDR3 is built from 15 residues. This CDR3 is CASSEGRIDNSPLHF. CDR3 DNA sequence: TGTGCCAGCAGTGAGGGGCGGATCGATAATTCACCCCTCCACTTT.

This chain links TRBV5-1 with TRBJ1-1; D may be TRBD1 (5 bases). This CDR3 is 14 amino acids long. Germline V gives CDR1 SGHRS, CDR2 YFSETQ. V was cut by 3 bases and J by 4 bases, with 13 bases left in between. CDR3 nucleotides: TGCGCCAGCAGCTGGGACCCCCGGGGCACTGAAGCTTTCTTT. This codes for CASSWDPRGTEAFF.

V and J are TRBV12-3 or TRBV12-4 and TRBJ2-2; D possibly uses TRBD1 or TRBD2 (6 bases each). The CDR3 contains 16 residues. V was cut by 5 bases and J by 3 bases, with 16 bases left in between. CDR3 loop: CASSPGTEGDTGELFF. CDR3 nucleotides: TGTGCCAGCAGTCCGGGGACGGAGGGGGACACCGGGGAGCTGTTTTTT.

This clonotype occurred many times. The gene calls are TRBV4-1 and TRBJ2-7; weak D call: TRBD2 (6 bases). V lost 4 bases to trimming and J lost 0 bases, with 10 bases between them. CDR3 size: 14 residues. Per the germline V gene, CDR1 is MGHRA and CDR2 is YSYEKL. CDR3 nucleotide sequence: TGCGCCAGCAGCCCTCTGACTAGCTCCTACGAGCAGTACTTC. Protein: CASSPLTSSYEQYF.

This chain connects TRBV20-1 to TRBJ2-5; 10 bases are shared with TRBD2. There are 14 residues in the CDR3. Germline V gene data show CDR1 as DFQATT and CDR2 as SNEGSKA (reference sequence). The CDR3 sequence is CSPRRASGSEEQYF. The CDR3 nucleotides are TGCTCCCCTCGGCGGGCTAGCGGGAGCGAAGAGCAGTACTTC.

This clonotype was counted many times. The chain links TRBV6-1 to TRBJ2-1; tentatively, D is TRBD1 (5 bases). This CDR3 spans 17 amino acids. From germline, CDR1 is MNHNS and CDR2 SASEGT. V was pared by 11 bases and J by 7 bases, with 30 bases between. The CDR3 here is CAVSQVTPLPIKNEQFF. The DNA of the CDR3 is TGTGCCGTCTCACAGGTAACTCCGCTACCAATTAAGAATGAGCAGTTCTTC.

V gene TRBV20-1 combines with J gene TRBJ2-7; the match to TRBD2 covers 7 bases. Trimming at V came to 3 bases and at J to 7 bases, leaving 6 bases not matched to a gene. From germline, CDR1 is DFQATT and CDR2 SNEGSKA (reference sequence). The CDR3 consists of 12 residues. In nucleotides, the CDR3 is TGCAGTGCTAGTGGGACTAAGCTTGAGCAGTACTTC. Translated: CSASGTKLEQYF.

The chain is built from TRBV5-1 and TRBJ2-6, with D perhaps given as TRBD1 or TRBD2 (6 bases each). CDR3 length equals 18 residues. Germline CDR1 is SGHRS and CDR2 is YFSETQ. Trimming removed 4 bases from V and 0 bases from J, with 17 bases in between. The CDR3 region is CASSDQGQRVSGANVLTF. In DNA form, the CDR3 reads TGCGCCAGCAGCGACCAAGGACAGCGGGTCTCTGGGGCCAACGTCCTGACTTTC.

V gene TRBV24-1 combines with J gene TRBJ2-1, with 8 nucleotides matching TRBD2. CDR1 is KGHDR, CDR2 SFDVKD, per germline. CDR3 length equals 15 residues. Trimming at V came to 7 bases and at J to 2 bases, leaving 6 bases not matched to a gene. The CDR3 loop is CATRGSGTTYNEQFF. CDR3 DNA: TGTGCCACCAGAGGTAGCGGGACAACCTACAATGAGCAGTTCTTC.

This clonotype has at least ten counts. The chain links TRBV12-3 or TRBV12-4 to TRBJ1-4, with 8 bases aligning to TRBD1. There are 15 residues in the CDR3. V was clipped by 5 bases and J by 4 bases; unmatched bases: 6. The CDR3 DNA reads as TGTGCCAGCAGTCGGACAGGGTTCGGTAATGAAAAACTGTTTTTT. This translates into CASSRTGFGNEKLFF.

This clonotype was counted ten times or more. This rearrangement joins TRBV12-3 or TRBV12-4 to TRBJ2-1; D assignment may be TRBD1 or TRBD2 (6 bases each). The CDR3 runs to 14 residues. The V and J ends lost 7 bases and 7 bases respectively, with 17 bases between them. The CDR3 loop reads CASTLPRRGNEQFF. The CDR3 DNA reads TGTGCCAGCACCCTCCCTCGGAGGGGGAATGAGCAGTTCTTC.

This clonotype was observed at least ten times. The rearrangement links TRBV20-1 to TRBJ2-5, with TRBD1 as a possible D gene (5 bases). Germline V gives CDR1 DFQATT, CDR2 SNEGSKA (reference sequence). The V and J ends lost 6 bases and 4 bases respectively, with 15 bases between them. The CDR3 is 13 amino acids. In DNA, the CDR3 is TGCAGTGCCGTCCAGGGAAATGGAGAGACCCAGTACTTC. This sequence encodes CSAVQGNGETQYF.

The chain joins TRBV21-1 to TRBJ2-7. TRBV21-1 is labeled a pseudogene. CDR3 size: 14 residues. The CDR3 DNA sequence: TGTGCCAGCAGCAAGTATCCAACCTCCTACGAGCAGTACTTC. This translates into CASSKYPTSYEQYF.

This rearrangement joins TRBV20-1 to TRBJ2-1; 8 nucleotides align to TRBD2. With the DNA end fitting TRBJ2-7 better, the J assignment may be wrong. The CDR3 contains 18 residues. Germline CDR1 DFQATT, CDR2 SNEGSKA (reference sequence). Here the CDR3 DNA reads TGCAGTGCCCTTATCCGGCTAGCGGGCAAGAGCTCCTACAATGAGCAGTACTTC. This translates into CSALIRLAGKSSYNEQYF.